The rows below give T cell receptor beta chains drawn from one sample of a study of blood T cell repertoires in COVID-19. TCRdb's copy holds only in-frame clones and misses some; the assay was immunoSEQ multiplex PCR. Of some 380,000 clones in the sample, around 90% were seen once. The sample consisted of PBMCs or T cells enriched from blood (not recorded which). These receptors came from a woman aged 40 to 50 with acute COVID-19. Each CDR3 is given with its conserved first and last residue. A D gene is named only where the DNA matches it firmly. Size tells how often a clone was seen (once, few, many) or the class of an expanded clone, and some rows leave it out.

v_call	j_call	d_call	clone_size	cdr3_aa	cdr3_nt
TRBV15	TRBJ1-1	.	.	CATSRVLGGAEAFF	TGTGCCACCAGCAGAGTATTGGGAGGCGCTGAAGCTTTCTTT
TRBV13	TRBJ2-3	TRBD2	.	CASSSGLADKRAAMNTQYF	TGTGCCAGCAGCTCGGGACTAGCGGACAAGAGAGCAGCGATGAATACGCAGTATTTT
TRBV2	TRBJ1-4	TRBD1	.	CASRVERGQGEKLFF	TGTGCCAGCAGAGTCGAGAGGGGGCAGGGTGAAAAACTGTTTTTT
TRBV5-1	TRBJ1-6	TRBD1	.	CASSLGQGYNSPLHF	TGCGCCAGCAGCTTAGGACAGGGCTATAATTCACCCCTCCACTTT
TRBV6-5	TRBJ1-5	.	few	CASSSQDGSWAQPQHF	TGTGCCAGCAGTTCCCAAGACGGGAGTTGGGCTCAGCCCCAGCATTTT
TRBV5-1	TRBJ1-6	.	once	CASSPQTGYNSPLHF	TGCGCCAGCAGCCCACAGACAGGATATAATTCACCCCTCCACTTT
TRBV7-9	TRBJ2-5	TRBD1	.	CASRDTGGLQETQYF	TGTGCCAGCAGGGATACAGGGGGCCTCCAAGAGACCCAGTACTTC
TRBV2	TRBJ2-3	.	.	CASSERSSKQYF	TGTGCCAGCAGTGAACGGAGTTCAAAACAGTATTTT
TRBV6-5	TRBJ2-7	TRBD1	.	CATHRDRAGEQYF	TGTGCCACCCACCGGGACAGGGCAGGCGAGCAGTACTTC
TRBV25-1	TRBJ2-7	TRBD1	once	CASSDPVTGDYEQYF	TGTGCCAGCAGTGATCCGGTTACAGGGGACTACGAGCAGTACTTC
TRBV4-1	TRBJ1-6	.	.	CASSQDRWAGNSPLHF	TGCGCCAGCAGCCAAGATAGGTGGGCAGGGAATTCACCCCTCCACTTT
TRBV5-1	TRBJ1-2	.	.	CASSFRGSYYGYTF	TGCGCCAGCAGCTTTCGAGGCAGCTACTATGGCTACACCTTC
TRBV13	TRBJ2-5	.	.	CASSLFFGGKETQYF	TGTGCCAGCAGCTTATTTTTTGGAGGGAAAGAGACCCAGTACTTC
TRBV19	TRBJ2-1	.	.	CASSYAGSGEQFF	TGTGCCAGTAGTTACGCGGGGAGTGGTGAGCAGTTCTTC
TRBV14	TRBJ2-1	TRBD2	.	CASSQDPSGYNEQFF	TGTGCCAGCAGCCAAGACCCTAGCGGGTACAATGAGCAGTTCTTC
TRBV5-4	TRBJ2-3	TRBD2	.	CASSLGDPSGGALDTQYF	TGTGCCAGCAGCTTGGGGGACCCTAGCGGGGGGGCCTTAGATACGCAGTATTTT
TRBV11-2	TRBJ2-1	.	.	CASSLDQGASYNEQFF	TGTGCCAGCAGCTTAGATCAAGGGGCCTCCTACAATGAGCAGTTCTTC
TRBV29-1	TRBJ1-2	TRBD1	.	CSVEGAGQGLYGYTF	TGCAGCGTTGAAGGAGCGGGACAGGGACTATATGGCTACACCTTC
TRBV7-2	TRBJ1-5	.	once	CASSLDGISNQPQHF	TGTGCCAGCAGCTTAGACGGTATTAGCAATCAGCCCCAGCATTTT
TRBV24-1	TRBJ1-2	TRBD1	.	CATSGGGAGGLYGYTF	TGTGCCACCAGTGGAGGCGGGGCAGGGGGGCTATATGGCTACACCTTC
TRBV7-2	TRBJ2-3	.	.	CASSRGGVWADTQYF	TGTGCCAGCAGCCGTGGGGGCGTCTGGGCAGATACGCAGTATTTT
TRBV2	TRBJ2-7	.	.	CASSGGPTDPSYEQYF	TGTGCCAGCAGTGGAGGGCCTACAGACCCCTCCTACGAGCAGTACTTC
TRBV29-1	TRBJ2-1	.	.	CSVRWAGVGNEQFF	TGCAGCGTCCGTTGGGCAGGGGTCGGGAATGAGCAGTTCTTC
TRBV19	TRBJ1-4	.	.	CASSYRTAVNEKLFF	TGTGCCAGTAGTTACCGGACAGCCGTCAATGAAAAACTGTTTTTT
TRBV24-1	TRBJ1-5	TRBD1	.	CATQTHLRTGNNQPQHF	TGTGCCACCCAGACCCACTTGAGGACAGGGAACAATCAGCCCCAGCATTTT
TRBV20-1	TRBJ1-2	TRBD1	.	CSTLLRGENTF	TGCAGTACTCTACTCAGGGGGGAAAACACCTTC
TRBV6-1	TRBJ1-5	.	.	CASSENRAKTQPQHF	TGTGCCAGCAGTGAAAACAGGGCAAAGACTCAGCCCCAGCATTTT
TRBV6-6	TRBJ2-2	.	few	CASSYSTAGNTGELFF	TGTGCCAGCAGTTACTCGACGGCAGGGAACACCGGGGAGCTGTTTTTT
TRBV3-1/TRBV3-2	TRBJ1-2	.	.	CASRGRGAYGYTF	TGTGCCAGCAGAGGGAGGGGTGCCTATGGCTACACCTTC
TRBV2	TRBJ1-1	.	.	CASSEAVTENTEAFF	TGTGCCAGCAGTGAAGCGGTGACAGAGAACACTGAAGCTTTCTTT
TRBV5-1	TRBJ1-1	.	.	CASSEGRQNTEAFF	TGCGCCAGCAGCGAGGGCAGGCAGAACACTGAAGCTTTCTTT
TRBV19	TRBJ1-2	.	.	CASSIRRKYGYTF	TGTGCCAGTAGTATACGGAGGAAGTATGGCTACACCTTC
TRBV18	TRBJ1-1	.	.	CASSRAGPMNTEAFF	TGTGCCAGCTCACGGGCAGGGCCCATGAACACTGAAGCTTTCTTT
TRBV6-5	TRBJ2-1	.	.	CASSYSDSPASEQFF	TGTGCCAGCAGTTACTCGGACAGCCCCGCATCGGAGCAGTTCTTC
TRBV9	TRBJ2-1	.	few	CASSVAPTGGHYNEQFF	TGTGCCAGCAGCGTAGCCCCTACGGGGGGCCACTACAATGAGCAGTTCTTC
TRBV18	TRBJ1-6	TRBD1	.	CASSVMSRDRGSPLHF	TGTGCCAGCTCAGTAATGTCCCGGGACAGGGGATCACCCCTCCACTTT
TRBV29-1	TRBJ2-1	.	.	CSVETLALYNEQFF	TGCAGCGTTGAAACGTTAGCGCTGTACAATGAGCAGTTCTTC
TRBV15	TRBJ2-3	.	few	CATSRVASFTDTQYF	TGTGCCACCAGCAGAGTAGCTAGCTTCACAGATACGCAGTATTTT
TRBV21-1	TRBJ1-1	.	.	CASSAPPTGPNTEAFF	TGTGCCAGCAGCGCCCCTCCGACAGGCCCGAACACTGAAGCTTTCTTT
TRBV2	TRBJ1-2	TRBD1	.	CASSSQGVGYTF	TGTGCCAGCTCCTCCCAGGGGGTCGGCTACACCTTC
TRBV18	TRBJ1-1	.	.	CASYGLMNTEAFF	TGTGCCAGCTATGGGCTGATGAACACTGAAGCTTTCTTT
TRBV30	TRBJ1-2	.	.	CAWSNLFRPGTNGYTF	TGTGCCTGGAGTAATTTATTCCGGCCCGGGACTAATGGCTACACCTTC
TRBV3-1/TRBV3-2	TRBJ2-5	.	.	CASSQGTSQYF	TGTGCCAGCAGCCAAGGGACATCCCAGTACTTC
TRBV5-1	TRBJ2-5	TRBD1	.	CASSGLGQGAGDQYF	TGCGCCAGCAGCGGACTCGGACAGGGGGCCGGGGACCAGTACTTC
TRBV30	TRBJ1-1	.	.	CAWRQGGINTEAFF	TGTGCCTGGAGACAAGGAGGGATAAACACTGAAGCTTTCTTT
TRBV20-1	TRBJ1-4	.	.	CSASLGAREKLFF	TGCAGTGCTAGTTTAGGGGCTAGAGAAAAACTGTTTTTT
TRBV19	TRBJ2-5	TRBD2	once	CASSQRGGRETQYF	TGTGCCAGTAGTCAGCGGGGGGGCCGGGAGACCCAGTACTTC
TRBV2	TRBJ2-7	.	.	CASSEARGTYEQYF	TGTGCCAGCAGTGAAGCACGGGGAACCTACGAGCAGTACTTC
TRBV19	TRBJ1-6	.	.	CASSNRNSPLHF	TGTGCCAGTAGTAATCGTAATTCACCCCTCCACTTT
TRBV6-5	TRBJ1-5	.	.	CASRAGASNQPQHF	TGTGCCAGCAGGGCAGGGGCTAGCAATCAGCCCCAGCATTTT
TRBV19	TRBJ1-5	TRBD1	.	CASSNPPGQGAGQPQHF	TGTGCCAGTAGTAACCCCCCGGGACAGGGGGCCGGGCAGCCCCAGCATTTT
TRBV4-1	TRBJ1-2	TRBD1	.	CASSQDQGAGYGYTF	TGCGCCAGCAGCCAAGATCAGGGGGCAGGCTATGGCTACACCTTC
TRBV4-1	TRBJ1-4	.	.	CASSQDPPAGVEKLFF	TGCGCCAGCAGCCAAGATCCCCCGGCGGGGGTTGAAAAACTGTTTTTT
TRBV7-9	TRBJ1-1	.	.	CASSPTGRVAEAFF	TGTGCCAGCAGCCCCACAGGGAGGGTAGCTGAAGCTTTCTTT
TRBV2	TRBJ2-2	TRBD1	.	CATVQGLNTGELFF	TGTGCCACAGTACAGGGGCTGAACACCGGGGAGCTGTTTTTT
TRBV19	TRBJ1-1	.	.	CASSIFGGKSNTEAFF	TGTGCCAGTAGTATATTCGGGGGAAAAAGCAACACTGAAGCTTTCTTT
TRBV5-1	TRBJ2-1	.	.	CASSLSGGSGYEQFF	TGCGCCAGCAGCTTGAGTGGGGGGTCCGGGTATGAGCAGTTCTTC